A single sample is the source of the 25 T cell receptor beta chains below, sequenced in a study of spatial heterogeneity in lung cancer. Study observations and caveats: In tumors, expanded intratumoral alpha and beta TCR counts tracked mutation counts.

Their recognized antigens are unknown. As to time point: sample taken at primary tumor resection. TCRdb re-derived calls from the 5' RACE reads in MiXCR, one entry per CDR3 protein. The sample consists of over 8,500 distinct CDR3 sequences, more than 13% of them appearing once. This specimen was lung tumor tissue, taken at surgery. The source is a male donor with early-stage non-small cell lung cancer.

This clonotype is judged medium-sized. Within a library made for alpha chains, this beta chain is off target, and its count is uninformative. CDR3 sequence reads: CASSFSGSFSGNTIYF. CDR3 nucleotide sequence: TGCGCCAGCAGCTTTTCCGGAAGTTTCTCTGGAAACACCATATATTTT. This rearrangement joins TRBV5-1 to TRBJ1-3; D gene uncertain. CDR3 length: 16 amino acids. Germline lookup yields CDR1 SGHRS and CDR2 YFSETQ. Trimming cost V 2 bases and J 0 bases, with 12 bases left between them.

This clonotype has at least ten counts. Found in a library prepared for alpha chains, this beta chain is an off-target read, and its abundance has little meaning. The chain uses TRBV19 and TRBJ2-3; 10 bases are shared with TRBD1. The CDR3 totals 17 residues. V trimming: 4 bases; J trimming: 4 bases; junction bases outside the gene matches: 11. Germline V lookup: CDR1 LNHDA, CDR2 SQIVND (reference sequence). The CDR3 DNA sequence: TGTGCCAGTAGTACCCGAACGACAGGGGGCGCCCCAGATACGCAGTATTTT. As protein: CASSTRTTGGAPDTQYF.

On this clonotype itself: The library was prepared for alpha chains; this beta chain is a stray read, so its frequency means little. J is TRBJ2-3 and V is TRBV12-3 or TRBV12-4; 7 bases fit TRBD2. After removal of 11 bases from V and 5 bases from J, the junction contained 10 bases not matched to a gene. The CDR3 has 13 amino acids. DNA of the CDR3: TGTGCCGGATCAGCGGGGTCGCAAGATACGCAGTATTTT. Translating it yields CAGSAGSQDTQYF.

Ten or more counts support this clonotype. In a library made to pick up alpha chains, this beta chain is a stray read with a size that means little. V usage is TRBV2 and J usage is TRBJ2-7; the D is unclear. Germline loops: CDR1 SNHLY, CDR2 FYNNEI. This CDR3 has 13 residues. V lost 4 bases and J 1 base, leaving 8 bases between the germline ends. The CDR3 DNA reads TGTGCCAGCAGTGTTGGCAGTTCCTACGAGCAGTACTTC. It translates to CASSVGSSYEQYF.

In this sample, this clonotype turned up many times. Found in a library prepared for alpha chains, this beta chain is an off-target read, and its abundance has little meaning. The chain has TRBV13 and TRBJ2-7, with 9 positions matching TRBD1. Germline values: CDR1 PRHDT, CDR2 FYEKMQ (reference sequence). The CDR3 has 14 residues. V shed 6 bases, J shed 5 bases, and the junction held 8 bases outside the gene matches. The CDR3 DNA is TGTGCCAGCAGACTGGGGACAGGGTACGACGAGCAGTACTTC. This translates into CASRLGTGYDEQYF.

This clonotype was seen at least ten times. Being off target in a library aimed at alpha chains, this beta chain has a size of little meaning. The CDR3: CASSLVLAGSETQYF. The CDR3 coding sequence is TGTGCCAGCAGCTTGGTTCTAGCGGGTTCAGAGACCCAGTACTTC. The rearrangement joins TRBV5-6 to TRBJ2-5; TRBD2 matches at 8 bases. J was trimmed by 4 bases and V by 0 bases; bases with no gene match: 5. Germline CDR1 reads SGHDT; CDR2 reads YYEEEE. The CDR3 covers 15 residues.

This clonotype was seen repeatedly, ten times or more. This beta chain lies outside the target of a library built for alpha chains; its clone size means little. The rearrangement joins TRBV7-6 to TRBJ2-2, with 9 bases lining up with TRBD1. Looked up from germline, CDR1 is SGHVS and CDR2 is FNYEAQ. This CDR3 contains 19 residues. V lost 2 bases, J lost 4 bases, and 14 bases stayed unmatched. CDR3 DNA sequence: TGTGCCAGCAGCTTATTAGTGGACCCGGGGGACAGGGTCACCGGGGAGCTGTTTTTT. As protein: CASSLLVDPGDRVTGELFF.

This clonotype was counted ten times or more. Because the library targeted alpha chains, this beta chain is an off-target read whose size means little. This chain links TRBV15 with TRBJ2-5, with 10 positions matching TRBD1. Germline CDR1 is LNHNV and CDR2 is YYDKDF (reference sequence). Losses at the gene ends were 5 bases for V and 4 bases for J; bases not matched to a gene: 10. The CDR3 is made up of 16 amino acids. The CDR3 reads CATSGKPGQGSETQYF. Here the CDR3 DNA reads TGTGCCACCAGCGGAAAACCGGGACAGGGGTCAGAGACCCAGTACTTC. Based on the CDR3 plus reference TRBV15 and TRBJ2-5, the full variable domain is DAMVIQNPRYQVTQFGKPVTLSCSQTLNHNVMYWYQQKSSQAPKLLFHYYDKDFNNEADTPDNFQSRRPNTSFCFLDIRSPGLGDTAMYLCATSGKPGQGSETQYFGPGTRLLVL.

This clonotype was recorded many times. For a library built for alpha chains, this beta chain is a stray read; little rests on its size. CDR3 sequence (DNA): TGTGCCAGCAGCTCGGGGGTAAACAATGAGCAGTTCTTC. It specifies CASSSGVNNEQFF. The genes are TRBV7-3 and TRBJ2-1; perhaps TRBD2 as D (6 bases). CDR3 length equals 13 residues. Deletions cut 4 bases from V and 5 bases from J, with 9 bases between. The germline V gene has CDR1 SGHTA and CDR2 FQGTGA.

Turning to this clonotype: This beta chain was picked up by a library intended for alpha chains and is off target, so its count carries little meaning. The chain is built from TRBV12-3 or TRBV12-4 and TRBJ2-7; 8 nucleotides agree with TRBD2. After removal of 2 bases from V and 6 bases from J, the junction contained 9 bases not matched to a gene. This CDR3 spans 15 amino acids. The CDR3 loop is CASSLSSGSLFEQYF. The CDR3 nucleotides read TGTGCCAGCAGTTTATCGAGCGGGAGCCTTTTCGAGCAGTACTTC.

This clonotype was picked up many times. This beta chain came through as a stray read in a library set up for alpha chains, and its size says little. The gene calls are TRBV15 and TRBJ2-1, with D possibly matching TRBD2 (6 bases). The germline V gene has CDR1 LNHNV and CDR2 YYDKDF (reference sequence). This CDR3 is built from 17 residues. Trimming took off 0 bases at V and 7 bases at J, with 19 bases between the two ends. The CDR3 nucleotides are TGTGCCACCAGCAGAGATACTAGCCTCGATAGGGAGAATGAGCAGTTCTTC. Translation: CATSRDTSLDRENEQFF.

This clonotype was recorded at least ten times. Within a library made for alpha chains, this beta chain is off target, and its count is uninformative. The chain has TRBV5-1 and TRBJ2-3; D is perhaps TRBD1 or TRBD2 (6 bases each). Germline V gives CDR1 SGHRS, CDR2 YFSETQ. The CDR3 extends over 16 amino acids. V lost 3 bases and J 2 bases, leaving 16 bases between the germline ends. CDR3 coding DNA: TGCGCCAGCAGCTCGGGGGCGAGCGGAGTCACAGATACGCAGTATTTT. It is translated as CASSSGASGVTDTQYF.

Relative to its sample, this clonotype is medium-sized. This beta chain lies outside the target of a library built for alpha chains; its clone size means little. This chain uses TRBV7-8 with TRBJ1-5, with D possibly TRBD1 on 6 matching bases. In germline, CDR1 is SGHVS, CDR2 FQNEAQ. Trimming removed 5 bases from V and 3 bases from J, with 11 bases in between. The CDR3 totals 14 residues. CDR3 sequence: CASSKPGHNQPQHF. CDR3 DNA: TGTGCCAGCAGCAAGCCGGGACACAATCAGCCCCAGCATTTT.

By proportion, this clonotype is medium-sized. A library prepared for alpha chains yielded this beta chain as an off-target read; its size is of little meaning. The CDR3 region is CASSYGAGFYNEQFF. The DNA of the CDR3 is TGTGCCAGCAGTTACGGAGCGGGGTTTTACAATGAGCAGTTCTTC. The genes are TRBV6-2 or TRBV6-3 and TRBJ2-1, with TRBD2 identical over 7 bases. The CDR3 contains 15 residues. CDR1 and CDR2 from the germline V gene are MNHEY and SVGEGT. V lost 2 bases, J lost 4 bases, and 5 bases stayed unmatched.

This clonotype is medium-sized. The library was prepared for alpha chains; this beta chain is a stray read, so its frequency means little. The chain links TRBV10-3 to TRBJ2-7; TRBD2 matches 11 bases. Trimming at V came to 3 bases and at J to 4 bases, leaving 5 bases not matched to a gene. Germline-derived CDR1 and CDR2 are ENHRY and SYGVKD. This CDR3 is built from 15 residues. Written as DNA, the CDR3 is TGTGCCATCAGTGATAGCGGGAGGGCCATGTACGAGCAGTACTTC. Encoded protein: CAISDSGRAMYEQYF.

Many counts were recorded for this clonotype. This beta chain was picked up by a library intended for alpha chains and is off target, so its count carries little meaning. V and J are TRBV12-3 or TRBV12-4 and TRBJ1-4; D gene ambiguous. V was pared by 6 bases and J by 0 bases, with 8 bases between. The CDR3 extends over 14 amino acids. The CDR3 DNA sequence: TGTGCCAGCAGCTACAGTGCAACTAATGAAAAACTGTTTTTT. It specifies CASSYSATNEKLFF.

The sample holds many counts of this clonotype. This beta chain was picked up by a library intended for alpha chains and is off target, so its count carries little meaning. This CDR3 reads CATSDPTNSGGHYNEQFF. The CDR3 region has the DNA TGTGCCACCAGTGATCCAACCAATAGCGGGGGCCACTACAATGAGCAGTTCTTC. The rearrangement uses TRBV24-1 and TRBJ2-1, with TRBD2 identical over 9 bases. The CDR3 contains 18 residues. The germline CDR1 and CDR2 sequences are KGHDR and SFDVKD. The junction had 11 bases not matched to a gene; V was cut back by 3 bases and J by 3 bases.

This clonotype is medium-sized (0.01 to 0.1%) within its sample. The size of this beta chain means little, since it is a stray read in a library made for alpha chains. The chain links TRBV27 to TRBJ2-7, with TRBD2 identical over 13 bases. CDR1 is MNHEY, CDR2 SMNVEV, per germline (reference sequence). V lost 2 bases, J lost 5 bases, and 0 bases stayed unmatched. CDR3 length: 14 amino acids. CDR3 bases: TGTGCCAGCAGTTTAGGGACTAGCGGGAACGAGCAGTACTTC. It specifies CASSLGTSGNEQYF.

This clonotype came up once. This beta chain represents an off-target read in a library built for alpha chains; its size is of limited meaning. This chain links TRBV29-1 with TRBJ1-4; no clear D. The V and J ends lost 2 bases and 11 bases respectively, with 12 bases between them. Germline assignment: CDR1 SQVTM and CDR2 ANQGSEA. The length of the CDR3 is 12 residues. CDR3 in amino acids: CSVEMDGGKLFF. As DNA, the CDR3 is TGCAGCGTTGAAATGGACGGCGGGAAACTGTTTTTT.

This clonotype was recorded at least ten times. This beta chain is a stray sequence in a library constructed for alpha chains; its clone size is not meaningful. The V gene is TRBV20-1, the J gene TRBJ2-7; TRBD2 matches 8 bases. The CDR3 extends over 14 amino acids. Looked up from germline, CDR1 is DFQATT and CDR2 is SNEGSKA (reference sequence). V shed 5 bases, J shed 1 base, and the junction held 7 bases outside the gene matches. The CDR3 here is CSAFRRGASYEQYF. The CDR3 DNA reads TGCAGTGCTTTCCGGCGGGGGGCGTCCTACGAGCAGTACTTC.

In this sample, this clonotype turned up many times. This beta chain lies outside the target of a library built for alpha chains; its clone size means little. The CDR3 loop reads CASSQDRGAGGDTQYF. The DNA of the CDR3 is TGTGCCAGCAGCCAAGATCGGGGAGCGGGAGGAGATACGCAGTATTTT. J is TRBJ2-3 and V is TRBV3-1; 9 nucleotides align to TRBD2. Trimming at V came to 0 bases and at J to 5 bases, leaving 6 bases not matched to a gene. This CDR3 has 16 amino acids. Germline lookup yields CDR1 LGHDT and CDR2 YNNKEL (reference sequence).

This clonotype was observed at least ten times. Because the library targeted alpha chains, this beta chain is an off-target read whose size means little. The V gene is TRBV5-1, the J gene TRBJ2-5; no definite D call. CDR1 SGHRS and CDR2 YFSETQ come from the germline V gene. The V and J ends lost 0 bases and 5 bases respectively, with 8 bases between them. The length of the CDR3 is 13 residues. CDR3 in DNA: TGCGCCAGCAGCTTGGCTGCAGAGGAGACCCAGTACTTC. Protein product: CASSLAAEETQYF.

This clonotype is labeled as medium-sized (0.01 to 0.1%). This beta chain is an off-target read within a library intended for alpha chains, so its frequency means little. This chain uses TRBV7-2 with TRBJ2-1; the D gene is possibly TRBD1 (7 bases). This CDR3 is built from 15 residues. Germline V gene sequence: CDR1 SGHTA, CDR2 FQGNSA. V was shortened by 2 bases and J by 7 bases, with 15 bases between the two germline ends. CDR3 in DNA: TGTGCCAGCAGCTTAAGAATGACAGGGAGGAATGAGCAGTTCTTC. This sequence encodes CASSLRMTGRNEQFF.

Concerning this clonotype itself: As an off-target read in a library built for alpha chains, this beta chain has a frequency of little significance. This sequence joins TRBV4-1 and TRBJ2-7; a weak D match, TRBD2 (6 bases). The CDR3 covers 14 residues. Germline loops: CDR1 MGHRA, CDR2 YSYEKL. V was pared by 4 bases and J by 7 bases, with 17 bases between. CDR3 in DNA: TGCGCCAGCAGCCTTCCGACTAGGTGGAAGGAGCAGTACTTC. Translation gives CASSLPTRWKEQYF.

Ten or more counts support this clonotype. This beta chain appears as a stray read in a library generated for alpha chains; its size is not informative. The genes are TRBV5-1 and TRBJ1-2; D ambiguous. CDR1 is SGHRS, CDR2 YFSETQ, per germline. With 6 bases removed from V and 2 bases from J, the gap between germline ends came to 14 bases. The CDR3 loop spans 14 amino acids. The CDR3 DNA follows: TGCGCCAGCACCCCGTCCCCAGGAAACTATGGCTACACCTTC. It specifies CASTPSPGNYGYTF. Full variable domain (missing parts from reference TRBV5-1 and TRBJ1-2): KAGVTQTPRYLIKTRGQQVTLSCSPISGHRSVSWYQQTPGQGLQFLFEYFSETQRNKGNFPGRFSGRQFSNSRSEMNVSTLELGDSALYLCASTPSPGNYGYTFGSGTRLTVV.